These 7 T cell receptor beta chains share one sample of origin, sequenced in a study of blood T cell repertoires in COVID-19 (dated by TCRdb to about 2020). Library method: the immunoSEQ multiplex PCR assay. The table was pulled from immuneACCESS by TCRdb, which kept in-frame rearrangements only. Such tables lose some clones; where checked, under half of the loss comes from unresolved V genes, and the rest has no known cause. The sample table records 300,000 to 350,000 clones; 80% to 90% of these occur just once. The top ten hold around 4.6% of the sample. The sample was PBMCs or T cells enriched from blood (not recorded which). The receptors come from a man aged 25 to 40 who had recovered from COVID-19.

This CDR3 is CASSSRGLPQETQYF. The CDR3, as DNA: TGTGCCAGCAGTTCCCGAGGCCTACCCCAAGAGACCCAGTACTTC. V and J are TRBV6-5 and TRBJ2-5, with D unresolved. This CDR3 has 15 amino acids. V was cut by 4 bases and J by 1 base, with 13 bases left in between. Germline V CDR1 and CDR2: MNHEY, SVGAGI.

CDR3: CASSDGGGANTGELFF. The CDR3 region has the DNA TGCGCCAGCAGTGATGGCGGGGGGGCGAACACCGGGGAGCTGTTTTTT. The chain couples TRBV10-1 to TRBJ2-2; TRBD2 aligns across 9 bases. The V gene end was trimmed by 3 bases and the J gene end by 0 bases; junction bases not matched to a gene: 2. The CDR3 extends over 16 amino acids. Per the germline V gene, CDR1 is WNHNN and CDR2 is SYGVQD (reference sequence).

V and J are TRBV11-2 and TRBJ1-3, with D possibly matching TRBD1 (5 bases). The CDR3 runs to 16 residues. Trimming removed 6 bases from V and 1 base from J, with 16 bases in between. Germline lookup yields CDR1 SGHAT and CDR2 FQNNGV. Here the CDR3 DNA reads TGTGCCAGCAGTTACGGGCAGGGCTTTTCTGGAAACACCATATATTTT. This encodes CASSYGQGFSGNTIYF.

CDR3 coding DNA: TGTGCCAGCAGCCAAGAGTGGGGGGGCGGGCAGCCCCAGCATTTT. It is translated as CASSQEWGGGQPQHF. This sequence joins TRBV3-1 (or the pseudogene TRBV3-2) and TRBJ1-5, with a possible D match to TRBD1 (6 bases). The germline V gene encodes CDR1 LGHDT and CDR2 YNNKEL (reference sequence). Trimming stripped 0 bases from V and 7 bases from J, with 13 bases between. The CDR3 consists of 15 residues.

The chain carries TRBV30 and TRBJ1-5; a weak D match, TRBD1 (5 bases). CDR3 length equals 14 residues. Germline loops: CDR1 GTSNPN, CDR2 SVGIG (reference sequence). V lost 3 bases to trimming and J lost 1 base, with 10 bases between them. This chain's CDR3 is CAWRWQGSNQPQHF. The CDR3 DNA sequence: TGTGCCTGGAGGTGGCAGGGAAGCAATCAGCCCCAGCATTTT.

V usage is TRBV27 and J usage is TRBJ2-5, with D maybe TRBD2 (6 bases). V was cut by 5 bases and J by 2 bases, with 15 bases left in between. CDR3 length equals 15 residues. Germline V lookup: CDR1 MNHEY, CDR2 SMNVEV (reference sequence). CDR3 loop: CASSDFIGTQETQYF. Written as DNA, the CDR3 is TGTGCCAGCAGTGACTTCATCGGGACTCAAGAGACCCAGTACTTC.

This CDR3 reads CASSSQPTAIAKNIQYF. The CDR3 DNA sequence: TGTGCCAGCAGCTCCCAACCCACTGCCATAGCCAAAAACATTCAGTACTTC. The chain combines TRBV5-5 with TRBJ2-4, with D unclear. This CDR3 region has 17 residues. CDR1 and CDR2 (germline): SGHKS, YYEKEE (reference sequence). V was trimmed by 3 bases and J by 0 bases, leaving 16 bases between them. Based on the CDR3 plus reference TRBV5-5 and TRBJ2-4, the full variable domain is DAGVTQSPTHLIKTRGQQVTLRCSPISGHKSVSWYQQVLGQGPQFIFQYYEKEERGRGNFPDRFSARQFPNYSSELNVNALLLGDSALYLCASSSQPTAIAKNIQYFGAGTRLSVL.